Presented here are 19 T cell receptor beta chains from one specimen sequenced in a study of T cell changes during pregnancy in multiple sclerosis. Profiled with immunoSEQ multiplex PCR; TCRdb holds only in-frame clones, not every one. Of approximately 85,000 clones listed, about nine tenths are singletons. This specimen consisted of peripheral blood, obtained in the first trimester of pregnancy. The receptors here all came from a female donor with multiple sclerosis, enrolled in a pregnancy study.

This clone was picked up a small number of times. The rearrangement joins TRBV7-9 to TRBJ1-2; TRBD1 might be the D (5 bases). The germline CDR1 and CDR2 sequences are SEHNR and FQNEAQ (reference sequence). This CDR3 has 12 residues. V shed 5 bases and J shed 4 bases, with 8 bases lying between them. CDR3 sequence: CASSPGGYGYTF. The DNA of the CDR3 is TGTGCCAGCAGCCCGGGGGGCTATGGCTACACCTTC.

This sequence joins TRBV30 and TRBJ1-6; no reliable D call. V lost 0 bases to trimming and J lost 0 bases, with 12 bases between them. CDR3 length: 17 amino acids. CDR1 and CDR2 (germline): GTSNPN, SVGIG (reference sequence). The CDR3 nucleotides read TGTGCCTGGAGTGTAATAGGGAGCGCCTCCTATAATTCACCCCTCCACTTT. It is translated as CAWSVIGSASYNSPLHF.

The chain links TRBV29-1 to TRBJ2-2; TRBD2 agrees at 8 bases. The J segment lost 6 bases and the V segment lost 6 bases, leaving 12 bases of the junction unmatched. The CDR3 runs to 15 residues. Germline assignment: CDR1 SQVTM and CDR2 ANQGSEA. The CDR3, as DNA: TGCAGCGTCGAGGGTTTCAGCGGGAGTGCCGGGGAGCTGTTTTTT. Translation: CSVEGFSGSAGELFF.

This clone was seen a single time. The chain combines TRBV4-2 with TRBJ1-4; D perhaps matches TRBD1 (6 bases). V was shortened by 0 bases and J by 9 bases, with 17 bases between the two germline ends. The CDR3 extends over 16 amino acids. Germline-derived CDR1 and CDR2 are LGHNA and YNFKEQ. The CDR3 DNA is TGTGCCAGCAGCCAAGAAGTGGCCGGACAGACGAAAAAACTGTTTTTT. Amino acid sequence: CASSQEVAGQTKKLFF.

The rearrangement links TRBV28 to TRBJ2-7; the match to TRBD1 covers 7 bases. From germline, CDR1 is MDHEN and CDR2 SYDVKM. The CDR3 length is 16 residues. Trimming took 5 bases from V and 0 from J; bases not matched to a gene: 10. The CDR3 coding sequence is TGTGCCAGCAGTCCGGTGACAGGGCCCTACTCCTACGAGCAGTACTTC. Translation gives CASSPVTGPYSYEQYF.

The genes are TRBV14 and TRBJ2-1; 8 positions match TRBD1. Trimming cost V 4 bases and J 9 bases; bases outside gene matches: 11. Germline values: CDR1 SGHDN, CDR2 FVKESK. The CDR3 is made up of 15 amino acids. CDR3 sequence reads: CASSRQGPSSGEQFF. In DNA form, the CDR3 reads TGTGCCAGCAGCCGACAGGGGCCAAGCTCGGGTGAGCAGTTCTTC. The full variable domain, with the rest looked up from reference TRBV14 and TRBJ2-1, is EAGVTQFPSHSVIEKGQTVTLRCDPISGHDNLYWYRRVMGKEIKFLLHFVKESKQDESGMPNNRFLAERTGGTYSTLKVQPAELEDSGVYFCASSRQGPSSGEQFFGPGTRLTVL.

This clone came up once. The gene calls are TRBV27 and TRBJ2-1; TRBD1 might be the D (6 bases). V was trimmed by 3 bases and J by 8 bases, leaving 17 bases between them. This CDR3 spans 15 amino acids. Germline V gene data show CDR1 as MNHEY and CDR2 as SMNVEV (reference sequence). The CDR3 here is CASSFRQGRWDEQFF. Written as DNA, the CDR3 is TGTGCCAGCAGTTTCAGGCAGGGGCGGTGGGATGAGCAGTTCTTC.

The chain has TRBV7-6 and TRBJ2-1; 9 nucleotides line up with TRBD2. V lost 3 bases and J lost 6; bases outside the gene matches: 6. The germline V gene encodes CDR1 SGHVS and CDR2 FNYEAQ. This CDR3 has 15 residues. In nucleotides, the CDR3 is TGTGCCAGCAGCTTTCCGGGACTAGCAGGCAATGAGCAGTTCTTC. This sequence encodes CASSFPGLAGNEQFF.

The gene calls are TRBV9 and TRBJ2-7; 8 bases agree with TRBD2. This CDR3 spans 13 amino acids. V lost 3 bases and J lost 2; bases outside the gene matches: 1. CDR1 and CDR2 (germline): SGDLS, YYNGEE. CDR3 loop: CASSAGGAYEQYF. Here the CDR3 DNA reads TGTGCCAGCAGCGCGGGGGGGGCCTACGAGCAGTACTTC. Combining the CDR3 with reference TRBV9 and TRBJ2-7 gives the whole variable domain DSGVTQTPKHLITATGQRVTLRCSPRSGDLSVYWYQQSLDQGLQFLIQYYNGEERAKGNILERFSAQQFPDLHSELNLSSLELGDSALYFCASSAGGAYEQYFGPGTRLTVT.

This chain uses TRBV6-1 with TRBJ1-4; maybe TRBD1 (5 bases). Deletions cut 3 bases from V and 0 bases from J, with 14 bases between. This CDR3 region has 17 residues. Per the germline V gene, CDR1 is MNHNS and CDR2 is SASEGT. The CDR3 nucleotides read TGTGCCAGCAGTGACCCCGGGACGGGGGCAACTAATGAAAAACTGTTTTTT. Protein: CASSDPGTGATNEKLFF.

The V gene is TRBV5-6, the J gene TRBJ2-7; maybe TRBD1 (5 bases). V was pared by 2 bases and J by 0 bases, with 6 bases between. CDR1 and CDR2 from the germline V gene are SGHDT and YYEEEE. The CDR3 extends over 13 amino acids. The CDR3 loop reads CASSFQGSYEQYF. CDR3 coding DNA: TGTGCCAGCAGCTTCCAGGGCTCCTACGAGCAGTACTTC.

The genes are TRBV7-2 and TRBJ2-1; 13 bases are a match to TRBD2. The CDR3 has 15 residues. The V gene end was trimmed by 2 bases and the J gene end by 12 bases; junction bases not matched to a gene: 7. Looked up from germline, CDR1 is SGHTA and CDR2 is FQGNSA. CDR3 protein: CASSLTGTSGAGQFF. The CDR3 region has the DNA TGTGCCAGCAGCTTAACCGGGACTAGCGGGGCCGGGCAGTTCTTC.

This clone was seen a few times. The V gene is TRBV4-1, the J gene TRBJ2-3, with TRBD2 matching 15 bases. Germline CDR1 is MGHRA and CDR2 is YSYEKL. With 1 base clipped from V and 5 bases from J, the junction kept 4 bases outside the gene matches. The CDR3 contains 17 residues. The CDR3 loop is CASSQGTSGRAGDTQYF. CDR3 nucleotides: TGCGCCAGCAGCCAAGGGACTAGCGGGAGGGCGGGAGATACGCAGTATTTT.

The chain employs TRBV27 and TRBJ1-2; 7 nucleotides match TRBD1. CDR1 and CDR2 (germline): MNHEY, SMNVEV (reference sequence). The CDR3 spans 14 residues. The V and J ends lost 2 bases and 4 bases, in that order; junction bases with no gene match: 4. CDR3 residues: CASSLGGGPYGYTF. The CDR3 coding sequence is TGTGCCAGCAGTTTAGGAGGGGGCCCCTATGGCTACACCTTC.

The chain is built from TRBV5-1 and TRBJ1-1; 8 bases are a match to TRBD1. Per germline, CDR1 SGHRS and CDR2 YFSETQ. V lost 3 bases to trimming and J lost 1 base; unmatched junction nucleotides: 5. This CDR3 contains 15 residues. DNA of the CDR3: TGCGCCAGCAGCTACGGACAGGGTTCGAACACTGAAGCTTTCTTT. Translating it yields CASSYGQGSNTEAFF.

This rearrangement joins TRBV28 to TRBJ2-6, with a possible D match to TRBD1 (6 bases). Trimming shortened V by 6 bases and J by 0 bases, and 9 bases separated the two germline ends. The CDR3 extends over 15 amino acids. The germline V gene has CDR1 MDHEN and CDR2 SYDVKM. CDR3 sequence: CASSQTGSGANVLTF. The CDR3 region has the DNA TGTGCCAGCAGCCAGACAGGCTCTGGGGCCAACGTCCTGACTTTC.

CDR3 coding DNA: TGTGCCAGCAGCCCGGCCGGGGGGCTCCAAGAGACCCAGTACTTC. This translates into CASSPAGGLQETQYF. The rearrangement uses TRBV13 and TRBJ2-5; maybe TRBD2 (7 bases). Per the germline V gene, CDR1 is PRHDT and CDR2 is FYEKMQ (reference sequence). The CDR3 length is 15 residues. The germline V and J ends were trimmed by 5 bases and 1 base, with 14 bases remaining between them.

CDR3 sequence (DNA): TGTGCCAGTAGTATCGACAGGCAAGAGACCCAGTACTTC. Its translation: CASSIDRQETQYF. The chain couples TRBV19 to TRBJ2-5; possible D gene TRBD1, 6 bases. The CDR3 length is 13 residues. Germline V CDR1 and CDR2: LNHDA, SQIVND (reference sequence). Trimming removed 3 bases at V and 2 bases at J, with 7 bases between. Supplemented by reference TRBV19 and TRBJ2-5, the full variable domain reads DGGITQSPKYLFRKEGQNVTLSCEQNLNHDAMYWYRQDPGQGLRLIYYSQIVNDFQKGDIAEGYSVSREKKESFPLTVTSAQKNPTAFYLCASSIDRQETQYFGPGTRLLVL.

The gene calls are TRBV21-1 and TRBJ2-6; TRBD1, the table's D call, was not compared with the DNA. TRBV21-1 is listed as a pseudogene. The length of the CDR3 is 21 residues. The CDR3 region is CASSTTTQPRGGLDGANVLTF. CDR3 DNA: TGTGCCAGCAGTACCACGACCCAACCCAGGGGCGGATTGGATGGGGCCAACGTCCTGACTTTC.